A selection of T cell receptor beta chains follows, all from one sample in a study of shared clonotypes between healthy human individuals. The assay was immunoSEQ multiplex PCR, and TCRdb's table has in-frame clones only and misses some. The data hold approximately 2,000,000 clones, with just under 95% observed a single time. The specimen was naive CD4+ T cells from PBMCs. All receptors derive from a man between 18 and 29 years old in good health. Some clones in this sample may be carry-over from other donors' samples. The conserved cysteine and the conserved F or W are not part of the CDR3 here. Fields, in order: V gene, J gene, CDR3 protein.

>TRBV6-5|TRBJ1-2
ASSYSRTTPVRGYT
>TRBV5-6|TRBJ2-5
ASSLWGGRKTQY
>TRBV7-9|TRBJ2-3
ASSSTSGRPTDTQY
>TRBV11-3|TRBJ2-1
ASSLSRIDNEQF
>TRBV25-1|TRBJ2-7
ASSEFRLPYEQY
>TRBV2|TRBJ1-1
ASSDLSAVTWTEAF
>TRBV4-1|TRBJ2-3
ASSHLADTQY
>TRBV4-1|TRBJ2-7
ASSHPGRQIPYEQY
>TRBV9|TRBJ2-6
ASSVVGTKANVLT
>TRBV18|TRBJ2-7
ASSTGTVSYEQY
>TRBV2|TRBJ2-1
ASRRQQGAYNEQF
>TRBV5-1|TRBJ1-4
ASSLGTGSEKLF
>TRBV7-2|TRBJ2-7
ASSRGGTGSYEQY
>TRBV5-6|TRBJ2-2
ASSFTGAGGTGELF
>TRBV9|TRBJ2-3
ASSRLASTDTQY
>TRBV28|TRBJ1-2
ASATTQGWYGYT
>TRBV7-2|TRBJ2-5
ASSPQGATLETQY
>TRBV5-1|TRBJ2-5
ASSSRGETQY
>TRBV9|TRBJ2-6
ASSDDRATGANVLT
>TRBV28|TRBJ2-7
ASSGIQGFSYEQY
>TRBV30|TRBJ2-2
ACRSTGANTGELF
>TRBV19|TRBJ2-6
ASSIDLDRLSSSGANVLT
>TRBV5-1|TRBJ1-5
ASSYGLGSQPQH
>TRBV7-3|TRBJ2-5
ASSPKGQGGETQY
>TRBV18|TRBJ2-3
ASSPPGTSTARSTDTQY
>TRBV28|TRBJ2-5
ASSSGTLTQY
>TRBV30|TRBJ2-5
AWSVGQPGQETQY
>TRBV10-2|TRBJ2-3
ASSEAPGLAGGTDTQY
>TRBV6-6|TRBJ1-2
ASGYGQLEGYT
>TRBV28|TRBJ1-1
ASSLRARNTEAF
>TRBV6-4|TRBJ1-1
ASSDTGQKNEAF
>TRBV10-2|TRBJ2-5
ATASERAYQETQY
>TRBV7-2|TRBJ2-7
ASSLVVTGHYEQY
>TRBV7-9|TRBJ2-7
ASSPPRTSGSVYEQY
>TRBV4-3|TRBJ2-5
ASSQALFQETQY
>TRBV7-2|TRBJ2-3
ASSPKGGTISTDTQY
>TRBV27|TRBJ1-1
ASSFHRTGGRMNTEAF
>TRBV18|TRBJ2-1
ASSPKDEQF
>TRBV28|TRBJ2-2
ASSLTPGWTGELF
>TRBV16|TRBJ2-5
ASSHQKYQETQY
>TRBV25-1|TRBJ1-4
ASSDSLTGEKLF
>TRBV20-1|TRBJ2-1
SARAPGLAV
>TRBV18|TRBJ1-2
ASSPGSVEPTFGYT
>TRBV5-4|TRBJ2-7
ASSIGTSYEQY
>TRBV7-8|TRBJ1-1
ASSQGITEAF
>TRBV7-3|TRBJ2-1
ASSFSFDRDNEQF
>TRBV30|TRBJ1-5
AWSVNNQPQH
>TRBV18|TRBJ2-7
ASSKGQTSEQY
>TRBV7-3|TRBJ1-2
ASSLLAGQGYGYT
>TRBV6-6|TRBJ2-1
ASSYSRGTPI
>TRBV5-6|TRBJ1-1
ASSYRTVWTVNTEAF
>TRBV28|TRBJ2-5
ASTVQGEETQY
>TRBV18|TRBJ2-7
ASSPPGPPTEQY
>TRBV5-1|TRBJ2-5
ASSLDPGTSGPMY